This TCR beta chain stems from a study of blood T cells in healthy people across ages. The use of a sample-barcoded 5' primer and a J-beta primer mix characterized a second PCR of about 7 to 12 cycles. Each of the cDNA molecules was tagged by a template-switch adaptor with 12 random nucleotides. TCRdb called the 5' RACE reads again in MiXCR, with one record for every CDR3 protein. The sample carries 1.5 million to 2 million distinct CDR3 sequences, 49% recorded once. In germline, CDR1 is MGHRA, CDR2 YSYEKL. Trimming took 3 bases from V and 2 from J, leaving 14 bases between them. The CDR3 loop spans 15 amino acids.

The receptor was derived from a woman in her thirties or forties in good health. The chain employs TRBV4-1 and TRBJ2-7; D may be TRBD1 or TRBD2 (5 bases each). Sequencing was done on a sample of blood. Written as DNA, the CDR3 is TGCGCCAGCAGCCAGTACGCCGGGACCCCCTACGAGCAGTACTTC. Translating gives CASSQYAGTPYEQYF.